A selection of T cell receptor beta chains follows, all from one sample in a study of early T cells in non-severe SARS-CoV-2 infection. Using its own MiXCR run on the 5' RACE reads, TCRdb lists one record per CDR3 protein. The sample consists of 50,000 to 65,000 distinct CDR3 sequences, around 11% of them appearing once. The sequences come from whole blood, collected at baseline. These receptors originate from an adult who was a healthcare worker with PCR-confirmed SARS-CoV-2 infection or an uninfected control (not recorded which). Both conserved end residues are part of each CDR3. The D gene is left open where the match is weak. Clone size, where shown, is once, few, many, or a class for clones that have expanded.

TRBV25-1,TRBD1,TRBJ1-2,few,TGTGCCAGCAGGCAAACAGGGGACTATGGCTACACCTTC,CASRQTGDYGYTF
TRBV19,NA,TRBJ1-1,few,TGTGCCAGTAGTATAGGGGGGGCCACTGAAGCTTTCTTT,CASSIGGATEAFF
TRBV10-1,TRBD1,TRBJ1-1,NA,TGCGCCAGCAGTGATAAAGGACAGGGTGAGACGACTTTCTTT,CASSDKGQGETTFF
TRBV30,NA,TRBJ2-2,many,TGTGCCTGGAGTGCTCTCCAGGGGACCGGGGAGCTGTTTTTT,CAWSALQGTGELFF
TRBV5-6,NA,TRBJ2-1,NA,TGTGCCAGCAGTCATACTAGCTCCTACAATGAGCAGTTCTTC,CASSHTSSYNEQFF
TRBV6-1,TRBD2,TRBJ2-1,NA,TGTGCCAGCAGCCCACTAGCGGGGTCCTACAATGAGCAGTTCTTC,CASSPLAGSYNEQFF
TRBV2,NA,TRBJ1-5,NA,TGTGCCAGCAGGGAAGAGGGGGGTCAGCCCCAGCATTTT,CASREEGGQPQHF
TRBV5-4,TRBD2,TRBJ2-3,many,TGTGCCAGCAGCTCCCCGACTAGCGGTCGGGGCACAGATACGCAGTATTTT,CASSSPTSGRGTDTQYF
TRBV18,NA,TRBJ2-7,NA,TGTGCCAGCTCCCCTACGCTTGACATTTCCTACGAGCAGTACTTC,CASSPTLDISYEQYF
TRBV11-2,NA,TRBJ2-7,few,TGTGCCAGCAGCTTAGTGGCAGGAATATCCTACGAGCAGTACTTC,CASSLVAGISYEQYF
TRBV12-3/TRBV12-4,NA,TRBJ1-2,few,TGTGCCAGCAGTTTTACAGCTAACTATGGCTACACCTTC,CASSFTANYGYTF
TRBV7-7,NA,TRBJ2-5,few,TGTGCTAGCAGCTTAATCCCAACGGAGACCCAGTACTTC,CASSLIPTETQYF
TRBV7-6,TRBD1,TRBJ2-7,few,TGTGCCAGCAGCCCTGACAGGGCTGAGCAGTACTTC,CASSPDRAEQYF
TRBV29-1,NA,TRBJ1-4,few,TGCAGCGCCCGTCGGGCAGGGAGCGGAGAAAAACTGTTTTTT,CSARRAGSGEKLFF
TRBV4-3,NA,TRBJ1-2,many,TGCGCCAGCAGCCAGACTCCCCTGTCCTATGGCTACACCTTC,CASSQTPLSYGYTF
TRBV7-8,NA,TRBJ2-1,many,TGTGCCAGCAGCTTAGTGCGCGGCAGGGGGGTTTCTGAGCAGTTCTTC,CASSLVRGRGVSEQFF
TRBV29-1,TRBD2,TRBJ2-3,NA,TGCAGCGTTGGACGGACTAGCGGGGGGAGCACAGATACGCAGTATTTT,CSVGRTSGGSTDTQYF
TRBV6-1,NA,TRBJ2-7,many,TGTGCCAGCAGTGCTTCAGGGTTTTCCTACGAGCAGTACTTC,CASSASGFSYEQYF
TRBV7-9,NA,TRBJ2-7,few,TGTGCCAGCACCTCAACGGGACGGGGGGCTGAGAACTTCTACGAGCAGTACTTC,CASTSTGRGAENFYEQYF
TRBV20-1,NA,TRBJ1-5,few,TGCAGTGCTAGAGATTTGAGGCGGGATAATCAGCCCCAGCATTTT,CSARDLRRDNQPQHF
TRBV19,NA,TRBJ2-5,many,TGTGCCAGTAGTGACGGGGGTCTGGAAGGCCAAGAGACCCAGTACTTC,CASSDGGLEGQETQYF
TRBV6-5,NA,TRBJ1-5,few,TGTGCCAGCAGTTACTCGGGCCGTAGGGATGATAATCAGCCCCAGCATTTT,CASSYSGRRDDNQPQHF
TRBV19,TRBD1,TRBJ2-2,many,TGTGCCAGTACCATGCTGCCCGGGACAGGGGCAACCGGGGAGCTGTTTTTT,CASTMLPGTGATGELFF
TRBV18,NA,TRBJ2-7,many,TGTGCCAGCTCACCACCGGGAGGATCACGCTCCTACGAGCAGTACTTC,CASSPPGGSRSYEQYF
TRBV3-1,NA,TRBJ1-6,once,TGTGCCAGCAGCAACCGGCAAAGGGGTGGATCACCCCTCCACTTT,CASSNRQRGGSPLHF
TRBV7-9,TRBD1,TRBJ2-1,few,TGTGCCAGCAGCCGGACAGGGAGCAGGGGAATAAATGAGCAGTTCTTC,CASSRTGSRGINEQFF
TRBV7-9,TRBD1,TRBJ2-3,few,TGTGCCAGCAGCTTGACTGCCACAGGGGGAGATACGCAGTATTTT,CASSLTATGGDTQYF
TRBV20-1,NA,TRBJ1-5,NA,TGCAGTGCTAGAGTGGGAGGTAGCAATCAGCCCCAGCATTTT,CSARVGGSNQPQHF